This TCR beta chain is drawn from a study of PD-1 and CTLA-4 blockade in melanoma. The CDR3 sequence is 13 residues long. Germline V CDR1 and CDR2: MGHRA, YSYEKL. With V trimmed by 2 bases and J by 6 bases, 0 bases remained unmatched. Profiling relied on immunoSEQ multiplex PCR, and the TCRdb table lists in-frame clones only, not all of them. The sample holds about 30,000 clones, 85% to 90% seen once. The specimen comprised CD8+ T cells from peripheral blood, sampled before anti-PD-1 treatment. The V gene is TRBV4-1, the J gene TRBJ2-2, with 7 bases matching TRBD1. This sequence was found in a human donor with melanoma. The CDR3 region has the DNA TGCGCCAGCAGCCAAACAGGGGCCGGGGAGCTGTTTTTT. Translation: CASSQTGAGELFF.